This T cell receptor (beta chain) comes out of a study of T cells in Graves' hyperthyroidism and ophthalmopathy. This clonotype was counted ten times or more. Its antigen is currently unknown. Exclusions: uncontrolled infection, other autoimmune disease, pregnancy, lactation. Points from the study as a whole: In the blood, most expanded thyroid clonotypes above 0.001 appeared as well.

Germline CDR1 reads MDHEN; CDR2 reads SYDVKM. CDR3 length equals 15 residues. The V gene end was trimmed by 6 bases and the J gene end by 2 bases; junction bases not matched to a gene: 8. RNA transcripts served as the template for amplifying TCR beta CDR3 regions. HTBI primers drove first-round RT-PCR of the TCR CDR3. TCRdb passed the multiplex PCR reads through MiXCR, listing each CDR3 protein once. The sample holds about 560,000 distinct CDR3 sequences, 16% seen once. This receptor was identified in a woman between 18 and 29 years old with Graves' hyperthyroidism. The chain carries TRBV28 and TRBJ2-7; 9 bases are a match to TRBD1. Sequencing was performed on blood. The CDR3 sequence is CASRPQGAFAYEQYF. CDR3 in DNA: TGTGCCAGCAGACCACAGGGGGCTTTTGCCTACGAGCAGTACTTC.